The rows below give T cell receptor beta chains drawn from one sample of a study of cytomegalovirus exposure and HLA in healthy donors. Assay used: immunoSEQ multiplex PCR; TCRdb lists only in-frame clones, some missing. The sample lists around 100,000 clones, around 77% occurring once. Sequencing input: PBMCs. These receptors were taken from a male donor in good health and CMV-seropositive. The conserved cysteine and the conserved F or W are not part of the CDR3 here.

v_call cdr3_aa
TRBV19 ASGRTYNEQF
TRBV30 ASSILGLPNAEAF
TRBV28 ASSLSSGKGWDEQF
TRBV5-6 ASKREGWTTDTQY
TRBV6-5 ASSQPGQPYGYT
TRBV5-4 ASRLEASDTGELF
TRBV19 ATRLAGVGETQY
TRBV11-3 ASSLNSGRAYGQF
TRBV29-1 SVVQRGLNTEAF
TRBV20-1 SASRGYEQY
TRBV29-1 SVEPLQDNEQF
TRBV6-6 ASSYAGGGYEQY
TRBV2 ASRDGRGLYEQY
TRBV7-2 ASTPDRDNEQF
TRBV6-5 ASSYGRRGMQY
TRBV28 ASSFRNQPQH
TRBV19 ASAGTGSYEQY
TRBV11-3 ASSLDRGRASYNEQF